Described below is a single TCR beta chain sequence and its context. Trimming removed 4 bases from V and 5 bases from J, with 11 bases in between. The length of the CDR3 is 13 residues. CDR1 and CDR2 (germline): SGHVS, FQNEAQ. These data are taken from a study of T cell responses to AZD1222 COVID-19 vaccine. Data came from immunoSEQ multiplex PCR; TCRdb stores just in-frame clones and leaves some out. The sample has more than 100,000 clones, roughly 85% seen once. The sequence was obtained from an adult in good health. The sequencing used peripheral blood, collected on day 0 of AZD1222 vaccination. The rearrangement links TRBV7-8 to TRBJ1-2; D perhaps matches TRBD1 (6 bases). As DNA, the CDR3 is TGTGCCAGCAGCTCCCTAGGGGGATATGGCTACACCTTC. Amino acid sequence: CASSSLGGYGYTF.